This note documents a single TCR beta chain sequence. Its antigen is undetermined. This sample stems from a study of a mutant IDH1 vaccine in newly diagnosed glioma. Whole-study context: Treated patients were about 60% male, roughly 38% female, mean age roughly 39 years. The earlier regimen, radiotherapy, temozolomide, or both, was most often both.

Time point of the sample: week 5, during vaccination. Doses consisted of 300 ug of mutant IDH1 20-mer peptide each, paired with topical imiquimod. With 3 bases removed from V and 4 bases from J, the gap between germline ends came to 10 bases. This CDR3 has 14 residues. Germline V gene lookup returns CDR1 SGHNT and CDR2 YENEEA. TCRdb keeps only in-frame clones here, not all; method: immunoSEQ multiplex PCR. The sample contains about 40,000 clones, roughly 90% of which appear only once. The chain joins TRBV11-3 to TRBJ2-1; tentative D call: TRBD2 (5 bases). Sequencing used PBMCs, obtained from a glioma patient whose treatment included an IDH1 peptide vaccine. The receptor was derived from a man aged 45-65 years with glioma. The CDR3 bases are TGTGCCAGCAGCTTGTCGGGGAATTACAATGAGCAGTTCTTC. It yields the protein CASSLSGNYNEQFF.